Listed here are 30 T cell receptor beta chains from one sample, sequenced in a study of cytomegalovirus exposure and HLA in healthy donors. Vbeta (60) and Jbeta (13) primers were used in the PCR. This table comes from immunoSEQ multiplex PCR, and its TCRdb copy is limited to in-frame clones, with some not included. In the table there are fewer than 200,000 clones, more than 70% of which are singletons. The specimen sequenced was PBMCs. Receptors were obtained from a woman aged 45-60 years in good health and CMV-seropositive.

The CDR3 DNA is TGTGCCAGCAGTTTAAGCCCCGGACAGGGCTATGGCTACACCTTC. The encoded protein is CASSLSPGQGYGYTF. This sequence joins TRBV7-2 and TRBJ1-2; the match to TRBD1 covers 8 bases. The V gene's germline CDR1 is SGHTA and CDR2 FQGNSA. The CDR3 extends over 15 amino acids. Unmatched junction bases numbered 10, after V lost 6 bases and J lost 4 bases.

This clone was seen a handful of times. The chain joins TRBV28 to TRBJ2-7; tentative D call: TRBD1 (7 bases). V was trimmed by 2 bases and J by 3 bases, leaving 11 bases between them. From germline, CDR1 is MDHEN and CDR2 SYDVKM. The CDR3 extends over 14 amino acids. CDR3 coding DNA: TGTGCCAGCAGTTTAATCAGGGGGGACTACGAGCAGTACTTC. Translated, it gives CASSLIRGDYEQYF.

This rearrangement joins TRBV28 to TRBJ2-5; 9 bases are a match to TRBD1. V gave up 8 bases and J gave up 5 bases; unmatched junction bases: 15. The V gene's germline CDR1 is MDHEN and CDR2 SYDVKM. CDR3 size: 16 residues. The CDR3 DNA is TGTGCCAGCCTTCCGGGACAGGGTTTAATTAGGGAGACCCAGTACTTC. Its protein product is CASLPGQGLIRETQYF. Drawing the rest from reference TRBV28 and TRBJ2-5, the complete variable domain is DVKVTQSSRYLVKRTGEKVFLECVQDMDHENMFWYRQDPGLGLRLIYFSYDVKMKEKGDIPEGYSVSREKKERFSLILESASTNQTSMYLCASLPGQGLIRETQYFGPGTRLLVL.

The chain joins TRBV2 to TRBJ2-2, with unresolved D. Germline V gene sequence: CDR1 SNHLY, CDR2 FYNNEI. V was cut by 5 bases and J by 4 bases, with 8 bases left in between. CDR3 size: 13 residues. The CDR3 loop is CASSLVSTGELFF. The CDR3 DNA follows: TGTGCCAGCAGTTTGGTTAGCACCGGGGAGCTGTTTTTT.

This rearrangement joins TRBV6-4 to TRBJ2-1, with TRBD1 identical over 8 bases. Trimming cost V 5 bases and J 7 bases; bases outside gene matches: 7. The CDR3 consists of 14 residues. The germline V gene has CDR1 MRHNA and CDR2 SNTAGT. Written as DNA, the CDR3 is TGTGCCAGCAGTCGGGAACAGGGGGAGAATGAGCAGTTCTTC. Protein product: CASSREQGENEQFF.

The V call is TRBV7-6, the J call TRBJ1-2, with D tentatively TRBD1 (5 bases). There are 12 residues in the CDR3. CDR1 is SGHVS and CDR2 is FNYEAQ in the germline V gene. V was cut by 6 bases and J by 6 bases, with 11 bases left in between. The CDR3 DNA sequence: TGTGCCAGCAGTTCGGGCAGGGATGGCTACACCTTC. Its translation is CASSSGRDGYTF. Drawing the rest from reference TRBV7-6 and TRBJ1-2, the complete variable domain is GAGVSQSPRYKVTKRGQDVALRCDPISGHVSLYWYRQALGQGPEFLTYFNYEAQQDKSGLPNDRFSAERPEGSISTLTIQRTEQRDSAMYRCASSSGRDGYTFGSGTRLTVV.

This chain joins TRBV7-3 and TRBJ2-1; 9 bases fit TRBD2. Germline V gene data show CDR1 as SGHTA and CDR2 as FQGTGA. The CDR3 extends over 15 amino acids. J gave up 7 bases and V 4 bases, and 8 bases lay outside the gene matches. DNA for the CDR3: TGTGCCAGCAGCTCTCCAGCGGGGGGATTAAATGAGCAGTTCTTC. As protein: CASSSPAGGLNEQFF.

The V call is TRBV27, the J call TRBJ1-2; TRBD1 matches at 9 bases. This CDR3 region has 15 residues. Germline trimming cut 5 bases from V and 2 bases from J; bases unmatched to any gene: 6. CDR1 MNHEY and CDR2 SMNVEV come from the germline V gene (reference sequence). Written as DNA, the CDR3 is TGTGCCAGCAGTAGACAGGGACAGGGCAACTATGGCTACACCTTC. Translated, it gives CASSRQGQGNYGYTF.

The gene calls are TRBV7-9 and TRBJ1-3, with D unclear. Germline loops: CDR1 SEHNR, CDR2 FQNEAQ (reference sequence). The CDR3 runs to 13 residues. V was clipped by 1 base and J by 3 bases, with 4 bases between them. CDR3 nucleotides: TGTGCCAGCAGCTTAGACAGTGGAAACACCATATATTTT. Amino acids: CASSLDSGNTIYF.

The chain uses TRBV19 and TRBJ2-3; 8 bases map to TRBD1. Germline CDR1 reads LNHDA; CDR2 reads SQIVND (reference sequence). The ends lost 3 bases at V and 5 bases at J; junction bases unmatched: 4. The CDR3 is made up of 14 amino acids. The CDR3 bases are TGTGCCAGTAGTATCACAGGGGGAATAGATACGCAGTATTTT. It specifies CASSITGGIDTQYF.

For the CDR3, the DNA is TGTGCCAGTGGGAGACTAGCGGGAGGGCCAACCTACAATGAGCAGTTCTTC. Amino acid sequence: CASGRLAGGPTYNEQFF. The gene calls are TRBV19 and TRBJ2-1; 14 bases line up with TRBD2. Germline values: CDR1 LNHDA, CDR2 SQIVND (reference sequence). CDR3 size: 17 residues. Losses at the gene ends were 8 bases for V and 2 bases for J; bases not matched to a gene: 8.

Here the CDR3 reads CASSYRRGIGGYTF. The CDR3 DNA is TGTGCCAGCAGTTATCGACGGGGAATCGGTGGCTACACCTTC. J is TRBJ1-2 and V is TRBV6-5, with no clear D. V was cut by 3 bases and J by 7 bases, with 15 bases left in between. The germline V gene encodes CDR1 MNHEY and CDR2 SVGAGI. This CDR3 contains 14 residues.

The J gene is TRBJ2-6, the V gene TRBV27, with TRBD1 identical over 7 bases. The CDR3 is 19 amino acids. The V gene's germline CDR1 is MNHEY and CDR2 SMNVEV (reference sequence). V dropped 3 bases and J dropped 0; count of bases not matched to a gene: 11. Here the CDR3 DNA reads TGTGCCAGCAGTTTGGGACCGGGACAGTTTCTCTCTGGGGCCAACGTCCTGACTTTC. Translated: CASSLGPGQFLSGANVLTF. Full variable domain (remainder filled in from reference TRBV27 and TRBJ2-6): EAQVTQNPRYLITVTGKKLTVTCSQNMNHEYMSWYRQDPGLGLRQIYYSMNVEVTDKGDVPEGYKVSRKEKRNFPLILESPSPNQTSLYFCASSLGPGQFLSGANVLTFGAGSRLTVL.

The chain employs TRBV12-5 and TRBJ1-1; 9 positions match TRBD1. The CDR3 has 15 amino acids. Trimming removed 4 bases from V and 3 bases from J; junction bases left unmatched: 6. Germline V lookup: CDR1 LGHNT, CDR2 FRNRAP. The CDR3 here is CASGSPTGGHTEAFF. In DNA, the CDR3 is TGTGCTAGTGGTTCCCCGACAGGGGGGCACACTGAAGCTTTCTTT. Looking up the rest from reference TRBV12-5 and TRBJ1-1 gives the full variable domain: DARVTQTPRHKVTEMGQEVTMRCQPILGHNTVFWYRQTMMQGLELLAYFRNRAPLDDSGMPKDRFSAEMPDATLATLKIQPSEPRDSAVYFCASGSPTGGHTEAFFGQGTRLTVV.

In this sample, this clone turned up a few times. The CDR3 loop reads CASSQVGLGEETQYF. The CDR3 region has the DNA TGCGCCAGCAGCCAAGTCGGACTAGGGGAAGAGACCCAGTACTTC. The chain recombines TRBV4-1 with TRBJ2-5, with 7 positions matching TRBD2. V shed 1 base and J 3 bases; nucleotides not matched to a gene: 5. The CDR3 loop spans 15 amino acids. Germline assignment: CDR1 MGHRA and CDR2 YSYEKL.

V and J are TRBV5-1 and TRBJ2-6; D is uncertain. Trimming took off 2 bases at V and 2 bases at J, with 8 bases between the two ends. This CDR3 is 15 amino acids long. In germline, CDR1 is SGHRS, CDR2 YFSETQ. The DNA of the CDR3 is TGCGCCAGCAGCTTAACCGTAGCTGGGGCCAACGTCCTGACTTTC. Protein product: CASSLTVAGANVLTF.

In DNA form, the CDR3 reads TGTGCTAGTTCGGGCTGGGGGGGCGCCTCCACCCCCTTGGAGACCCAGTACTTC. Translated: CASSGWGGASTPLETQYF. The chain employs TRBV12-5 and TRBJ2-5; D is perhaps TRBD2 (7 bases). Germline V CDR1 and CDR2: LGHNT, FRNRAP. The CDR3 runs to 18 residues. Trimming took off 8 bases at V and 5 bases at J, with 30 bases between the two ends.

This clone was seen a handful of times. This sequence joins TRBV4-1 and TRBJ2-5, with a weak D call TRBD1 (6 bases). The V end lost 2 bases, the J end lost 4 bases, and 8 bases lay between the germline ends. Germline V gene sequence: CDR1 MGHRA, CDR2 YSYEKL. This CDR3 comprises 13 residues. The CDR3 is CASSQNRAETQYF. CDR3 DNA sequence: TGCGCCAGCAGCCAAAACAGGGCAGAGACCCAGTACTTC.

The CDR3 coding sequence is TGTGCCAGCAGGGAACAGGGGACCTATGGCTACACCTTC. Translation gives CASREQGTYGYTF. The gene calls are TRBV6-5 and TRBJ1-2; the match to TRBD1 covers 7 bases. Trimming took 6 bases from V and 4 from J; bases not matched to a gene: 5. Germline V gene lookup returns CDR1 MNHEY and CDR2 SVGAGI. This CDR3 contains 13 residues.

CDR3 DNA sequence: TGCGCCAGCAGCGTAAGACAGGGTGGTACCGGGGAGCTGTTTTTT. It codes for CASSVRQGGTGELFF. The chain has TRBV5-1 and TRBJ2-2; TRBD1 agrees at 7 bases. V lost 4 bases to trimming and J lost 5 bases; unmatched junction nucleotides: 8. Looked up from germline, CDR1 is SGHRS and CDR2 is YFSETQ. The CDR3 contains 15 residues.

J is TRBJ2-5 and V is TRBV15; D is ambiguous. The ends were cut back, 0 bases at V and 1 base at J, with 12 bases in the middle. Germline CDR1 reads LNHNV; CDR2 reads YYDKDF (reference sequence). This CDR3 has 16 amino acids. The CDR3 DNA follows: TGTGCCACCAGCAGAGAGGTCCTACCCCCCCAAGAGACCCAGTACTTC. Encoded protein: CATSREVLPPQETQYF. The entire variable domain, with the rest obtained from reference TRBV15 and TRBJ2-5, is as follows: DAMVIQNPRYQVTQFGKPVTLSCSQTLNHNVMYWYQQKSSQAPKLLFHYYDKDFNNEADTPDNFQSRRPNTSFCFLDIRSPGLGDTAMYLCATSREVLPPQETQYFGPGTRLLVL.

The chain couples TRBV5-1 to TRBJ1-1, with a tentative D call TRBD1 (6 bases). The germline V gene encodes CDR1 SGHRS and CDR2 YFSETQ. The CDR3 is made up of 15 amino acids. Trimming pared 4 bases from V and 1 base from J, leaving 14 bases between. CDR3 region: CASSQFGTKNTEAFF. The CDR3 nucleotides are TGCGCCAGCAGCCAGTTCGGGACAAAGAACACTGAAGCTTTCTTT.

The chain combines TRBV7-9 with TRBJ2-3, with 8 bases lining up with TRBD2. The CDR3 is 17 amino acids. The V gene end was trimmed by 5 bases and the J gene end by 1 base; junction bases not matched to a gene: 11. Germline V gives CDR1 SEHNR, CDR2 FQNEAQ (reference sequence). Written as DNA, the CDR3 is TGTGCCAGCAGCCCACCTCGGACTAGCCGACGCACAGATACGCAGTATTTT. Its protein product is CASSPPRTSRRTDTQYF.

The V gene is TRBV18, the J gene TRBJ1-1; tentative D call: TRBD1 (5 bases). Germline V gives CDR1 KGHSH, CDR2 LQKENI. The CDR3 has 17 residues. V was shortened by 2 bases and J by 3 bases, with 19 bases between the two germline ends. CDR3 sequence: CASSPETGSLPDTEAFF. The CDR3 nucleotides are TGTGCCAGCTCACCAGAAACAGGTTCCCTGCCTGACACTGAAGCTTTCTTT.

This clone was seen a single time. This chain uses TRBV30 with TRBJ2-1; TRBD1 might be the D (6 bases). Trimming took off 5 bases at V and 0 bases at J, with 11 bases between the two ends. Germline assignment: CDR1 GTSNPN and CDR2 SVGIG (reference sequence). The CDR3 has 14 residues. DNA of the CDR3: TGTGCCTGGGGTACAGGGCGCTCCTACAATGAGCAGTTCTTC. Amino acid sequence: CAWGTGRSYNEQFF.

This chain connects TRBV29-1 to TRBJ2-7; 11 bases line up with TRBD2. After removal of 7 bases from V and 3 bases from J, the junction contained 11 bases not matched to a gene. CDR1 and CDR2 (germline): SQVTM, ANQGSEA. The CDR3 contains 15 residues. Written as DNA, the CDR3 is TGCAGCGGCACGTTTAGCGGGAGGGGAAACTACGAGCAGTACTTC. Its translation: CSGTFSGRGNYEQYF.

The sample holds a few counts of this clone. The chain combines TRBV27 with TRBJ2-7, with TRBD2 matching over 11 bases. The germline V gene has CDR1 MNHEY and CDR2 SMNVEV (reference sequence). This CDR3 spans 15 amino acids. The ends lost 8 bases at V and 7 bases at J; junction bases unmatched: 13. CDR3 amino acids: CASRGGTSGGVEQYF. The DNA of the CDR3 is TGTGCCAGCCGGGGGGGGACTAGCGGCGGAGTGGAGCAGTACTTC.

The CDR3 sequence is CASSLSPHEGYTF. The CDR3 bases are TGCGCCAGCAGTCTGAGCCCCCATGAGGGCTACACCTTC. The chain is built from TRBV23-1 and TRBJ1-2, with unresolved D. TRBV23-1 falls under the ORF class, with uncertain function. The CDR3 totals 13 residues. Trimming pared 4 bases from V and 8 bases from J, leaving 14 bases between.

The chain carries TRBV7-6 and TRBJ2-5; possible D gene TRBD1, 5 bases. Germline values: CDR1 SGHVS, CDR2 FNYEAQ. The CDR3 length is 16 residues. The V end was cut by 5 bases, the J end by 0 bases, with 16 bases between. The CDR3 spells CASSPLGLQYQETQYF. In DNA form, the CDR3 reads TGTGCCAGCAGCCCTTTGGGGCTTCAGTACCAAGAGACCCAGTACTTC.

V usage is TRBV19 and J usage is TRBJ1-4, with D unresolved. The CDR3 is made up of 15 amino acids. The germline V gene has CDR1 LNHDA and CDR2 SQIVND (reference sequence). Trimming removed 4 bases from V and 4 bases from J, with 13 bases in between. The CDR3 DNA is TGTGCCAGTAGTACGAACAGCTATGATAATGAAAAACTGTTTTTT. As protein: CASSTNSYDNEKLFF.